The source of this T cell receptor (beta chain) is a study of lung T cells in sarcoidosis with Löfgren's syndrome. Points on this clonotype: Its matching antigen is unknown. A much larger clone sits a single nucleotide away, making a read error possible.

TCRdb fed the reads into MiXCR, producing one record per CDR3 protein. The sample records roughly 3,200 distinct CDR3 sequences, less than 20% being singletons. Study conclusions and caveats: These T cells possibly recognize a putative, unidentified sarcoidosis-associated antigen. Versus controls, Löfgren's syndrome patients reportedly showed TRAV12-1 and TRBV2 as most expanded.

V was cut by 11 bases and J by 4 bases, with 16 bases left in between. In germline, CDR1 is SGHTA, CDR2 FQGNSA. The CDR3 extends over 13 amino acids. The sequence was collected from a human donor with sarcoidosis (Löfgren's syndrome or another form), or a control subject (not recorded which). Material: CD4+ T cells from bronchoalveolar lavage. V gene TRBV7-2 combines with J gene TRBJ2-3; either TRBD1 or TRBD2 may supply D (5 bases each). The CDR3 protein is CAGGVSYADTQYF. The CDR3 nucleotides read TGTGCCGGGGGAGTCAGTTACGCAGATACGCAGTATTTT.